This T cell receptor beta chain was captured by sequencing in a study of blood T cell repertoires in COVID-19. Across the whole study: Sources were T cells, B-cell-depleted T cells, or PBMCs; the material itself was cDNA or gDNA.

Participants spanned ages about 18 to 90 years and resided in 20 to 30 US areas. The ends lost 2 bases at V and 3 bases at J; junction bases unmatched: 2. The CDR3 contains 14 residues. Germline loops: CDR1 LNHNV, CDR2 YYDKDF (reference sequence). Methods used by the authors: Quantification of nucleated cells was approximated via reference gene primer amplification. Assay: immunoSEQ multiplex PCR; the TCRdb copy retains only in-frame clones and omits some. V, J and clone size reflect that table, while D and trimming were determined from the DNA. Among 200,000 to 250,000 clones listed, 85% to 90% were seen once.

The chain recombines TRBV15 with TRBJ2-7; 9 bases agree with TRBD1. This sequence originates from a woman between 45 and 60 years old in a cohort exposed to, infected with or recovered from COVID-19 (not recorded which). Sequenced material: PBMCs or T cells enriched from blood (not recorded which). CDR3: CATSRRTGDYEQYF. In nucleotides, the CDR3 is TGTGCCACCAGCAGACGGACAGGGGACTACGAGCAGTACTTC.